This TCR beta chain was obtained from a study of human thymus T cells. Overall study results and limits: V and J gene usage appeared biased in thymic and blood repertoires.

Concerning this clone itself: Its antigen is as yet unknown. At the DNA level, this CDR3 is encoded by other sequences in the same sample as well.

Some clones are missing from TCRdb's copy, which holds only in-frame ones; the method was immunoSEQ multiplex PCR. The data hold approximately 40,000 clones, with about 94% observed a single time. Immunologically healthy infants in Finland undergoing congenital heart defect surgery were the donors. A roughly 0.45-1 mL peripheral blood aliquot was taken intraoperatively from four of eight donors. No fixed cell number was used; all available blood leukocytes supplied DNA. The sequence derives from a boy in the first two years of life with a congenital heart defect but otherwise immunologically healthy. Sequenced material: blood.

CDR3 coding DNA: TGTGCCAGTAGGGGAGTTGCAACTAATGAAAAACTGTTTTTT. Translated, it gives CASRGVATNEKLFF. V and J are TRBV19 and TRBJ1-4; D ambiguous. Trimming left V 6 bases short and J 0 bases short, with 8 bases between. Germline V lookup: CDR1 LNHDA, CDR2 SQIVND (reference sequence). CDR3 length: 14 amino acids.